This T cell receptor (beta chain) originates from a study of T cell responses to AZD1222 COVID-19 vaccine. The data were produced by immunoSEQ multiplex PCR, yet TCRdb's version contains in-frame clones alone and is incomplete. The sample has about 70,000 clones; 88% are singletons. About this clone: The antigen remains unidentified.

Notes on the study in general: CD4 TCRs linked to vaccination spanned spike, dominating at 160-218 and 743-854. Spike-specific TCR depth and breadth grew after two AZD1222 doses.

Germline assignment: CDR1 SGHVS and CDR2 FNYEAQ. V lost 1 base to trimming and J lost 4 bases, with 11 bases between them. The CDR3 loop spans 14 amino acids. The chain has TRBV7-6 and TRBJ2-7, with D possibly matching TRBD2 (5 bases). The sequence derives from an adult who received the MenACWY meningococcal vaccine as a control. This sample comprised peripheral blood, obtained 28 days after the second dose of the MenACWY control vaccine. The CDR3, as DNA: TGTGCCAGCAGCTTAGTGGGAGAAAATTACGAGCAGTACTTC. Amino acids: CASSLVGENYEQYF.